These 14 T cell receptor beta chains came from one sample sequenced in a study of radiotherapy plus CTLA-4 blockade in lung cancer. Sequencing was performed with immunoSEQ multiplex PCR; in TCRdb, only in-frame clones are kept and a portion is missing. The table includes fewer than 45,000 clones, 75% to 90% detected once. The sequencing here drew on peripheral blood, taken from a patient treated with radiotherapy plus ipilimumab. The receptors derive from a human donor with non-small cell lung cancer who had stable disease on radiotherapy plus ipilimumab.

The chain joins TRBV28 to TRBJ1-4; 11 nucleotides align to TRBD1. Germline lookup yields CDR1 MDHEN and CDR2 SYDVKM. Trimming cost V 6 bases and J 6 bases; bases outside gene matches: 9. The CDR3 is 16 residues long. This chain's CDR3 is CASRGGGTGGYEKLFF. In DNA form, the CDR3 reads TGTGCCAGCAGGGGAGGCGGGACAGGGGGTTATGAAAAACTGTTTTTT.

The V and J genes are TRBV4-3 and TRBJ2-2; D is perhaps TRBD1 (5 bases). Germline CDR1 is LGHNA and CDR2 is YSLEER. V lost 0 bases, J lost 4 bases, and 15 bases lay in between. The CDR3 runs 17 residues. The CDR3 reads CASSQEGNQGTTGELFF. The CDR3 region has the DNA TGCGCCAGCAGCCAAGAGGGGAATCAGGGCACCACCGGGGAGCTGTTTTTT.

The genes are TRBV19 and TRBJ1-5; D might be TRBD1 (5 bases). Germline V gene data show CDR1 as LNHDA and CDR2 as SQIVND (reference sequence). The germline V and J ends were trimmed by 2 bases and 0 bases, with 5 bases remaining between them. The CDR3 is made up of 14 amino acids. The CDR3 spells CASSIQGSNQPQHF. The CDR3 coding sequence is TGTGCCAGTAGTATACAGGGTAGCAATCAGCCCCAGCATTTT.

The V call is TRBV9, the J call TRBJ2-7, with 8 bases matching TRBD1. CDR3 length: 15 residues. Per the germline V gene, CDR1 is SGDLS and CDR2 is YYNGEE. The V and J ends lost 0 bases and 4 bases, in that order; junction bases with no gene match: 6. CDR3 DNA: TGTGCCAGCAGCGTAGGACAGGGGAGTAATTACGAGCAGTACTTC. Residues: CASSVGQGSNYEQYF.

The chain carries TRBV7-8 and TRBJ2-7; D possibly corresponds to TRBD2 (6 bases). CDR1 SGHVS and CDR2 FQNEAQ come from the germline V gene. The CDR3 spans 15 residues. V lost 1 base to trimming and J lost 6 bases, with 16 bases between them. CDR3 sequence (DNA): TGTGCCAGCAGCTTAGGGCGGGGAAGGGTTGCCGAGCAGTACTTC. It codes for CASSLGRGRVAEQYF.

This clone came up once. This rearrangement joins TRBV9 to TRBJ2-2; TRBD2 agrees at 7 bases. CDR3 length: 16 amino acids. V trimming: 3 bases; J trimming: 0 bases; junction bases outside the gene matches: 5. Per the germline V gene, CDR1 is SGDLS and CDR2 is YYNGEE. This CDR3 is CASSAKGLSNTGELFF. The CDR3 DNA follows: TGTGCCAGCAGCGCAAAGGGACTATCGAACACCGGGGAGCTGTTTTTT. The complete variable domain, with remaining parts taken from reference TRBV9 and TRBJ2-2, reads DSGVTQTPKHLITATGQRVTLRCSPRSGDLSVYWYQQSLDQGLQFLIQYYNGEERAKGNILERFSAQQFPDLHSELNLSSLELGDSALYFCASSAKGLSNTGELFFGEGSRLTVL.

This clone was counted a few times. The chain links TRBV7-6 to TRBJ2-1; TRBD2 agrees at 11 bases. The CDR3 has 16 residues. V trimming: 1 base; J trimming: 7 bases; junction bases outside the gene matches: 6. CDR1 and CDR2 (germline): SGHVS, FNYEAQ. The CDR3 DNA follows: TGTGCCAGCAGCTTAGAGGCTAGCGGGAGGAGGAATGAGCAGTTCTTC. It translates to CASSLEASGRRNEQFF.

This sequence joins TRBV28 and TRBJ1-1; tentative D call: TRBD1 (5 bases). V lost 2 bases to trimming and J lost 1 base, with 8 bases between them. Germline values: CDR1 MDHEN, CDR2 SYDVKM. This CDR3 has 14 amino acids. Here the CDR3 DNA reads TGTGCCAGCAGTTTAGGACAAGCGAACACTGAAGCTTTCTTT. It translates to CASSLGQANTEAFF. Using reference TRBV28 and TRBJ1-1 for the parts outside the CDR3, the full variable domain is DVKVTQSSRYLVKRTGEKVFLECVQDMDHENMFWYRQDPGLGLRLIYFSYDVKMKEKGDIPEGYSVSREKKERFSLILESASTNQTSMYLCASSLGQANTEAFFGQGTRLTVV.

The chain joins TRBV7-7 to TRBJ2-2, with 11 bases matching TRBD2. This CDR3 has 16 amino acids. Looked up from germline, CDR1 is SSHAT and CDR2 is FNYEAQ (reference sequence). After removal of 2 bases from V and 7 bases from J, the junction contained 6 bases not matched to a gene. The CDR3 here is CASSLPGTSGNGELFF. CDR3 DNA sequence: TGTGCCAGCAGCTTACCCGGGACTAGCGGAAACGGGGAGCTGTTTTTT.

In nucleotides, the CDR3 is TGTGCCAGCTCCGCCCTTTACAGGGGAAAGGGTCTGGACGAGCAGTACTTC. This encodes CASSALYRGKGLDEQYF. The chain joins TRBV2 to TRBJ2-7, with 7 bases identical to TRBD1. CDR1 and CDR2 (germline): SNHLY, FYNNEI. CDR3 length: 17 residues. The V and J ends lost 8 bases and 5 bases, in that order; junction bases with no gene match: 21.

This sequence joins TRBV30 and TRBJ2-7; 13 bases are a match to TRBD2. J was trimmed by 4 bases and V by 7 bases; bases with no gene match: 4. This CDR3 has 13 amino acids. CDR1 and CDR2 from the germline V gene are GTSNPN and SVGIG (reference sequence). The CDR3 sequence: CASGTSGTYEQYF. Written as DNA, the CDR3 is TGTGCCTCAGGGACTAGCGGGACATACGAGCAGTACTTC. Drawing the rest from reference TRBV30 and TRBJ2-7, the complete variable domain is SQTIHQWPATLVQPVGSPLSLECTVEGTSNPNLYWYRQAAGRGLQLLFYSVGIGQISSEVPQNLSASRPQDRQFILSSKKLLLSDSGFYLCASGTSGTYEQYFGPGTRLTVT.

V is TRBV7-6 and J is TRBJ1-3, with D uncertain. CDR3 size: 13 residues. Trimming shortened V by 2 bases and J by 4 bases, and 6 bases separated the two germline ends. Germline V gene data show CDR1 as SGHVS and CDR2 as FNYEAQ. DNA of the CDR3: TGTGCCAGCAGCTTACCCAGGGGAAACACCATATATTTT. Translated: CASSLPRGNTIYF.

The J gene is TRBJ2-3, the V gene TRBV28, with 7 bases matching TRBD1. V shed 4 bases, J shed 6 bases, and the junction held 10 bases outside the gene matches. The CDR3 is 15 amino acids. Germline CDR1 reads MDHEN; CDR2 reads SYDVKM. The CDR3 sequence is CASSSPAGGRDTQYF. For the CDR3, the DNA is TGTGCCAGCAGTTCCCCGGCAGGGGGTAGGGATACGCAGTATTTT.

This clone was detected only a few times. The rearrangement uses TRBV28 and TRBJ2-1, with D unclear. Germline V gene sequence: CDR1 MDHEN, CDR2 SYDVKM. Trimming took 2 bases from V and 3 from J, leaving 14 bases between them. CDR3 length equals 16 residues. This CDR3 is CASSLPTDSLYNEQFF. CDR3 nucleotides: TGTGCCAGCAGTTTACCTACCGACTCCCTCTACAATGAGCAGTTCTTC. The full variable domain, completed using reference TRBV28 and TRBJ2-1, is DVKVTQSSRYLVKRTGEKVFLECVQDMDHENMFWYRQDPGLGLRLIYFSYDVKMKEKGDIPEGYSVSREKKERFSLILESASTNQTSMYLCASSLPTDSLYNEQFFGPGTRLTVL.